This T cell receptor (beta chain) was documented in a study of blood T cells in healthy people across ages. The CDR3 runs 16 residues. With V trimmed by 0 bases and J by 4 bases, 6 bases remained unmatched. Per the germline V gene, CDR1 is LGHNA and CDR2 is YSLEER. It was with a sample-barcoded 5' primer and a J-beta primer mix that a second PCR of about 7 to 12 cycles was run. Unique molecular identifiers of 12 random nucleotides labeled each cDNA. TCRdb redid the calling of the 5' RACE reads with MiXCR, one entry per CDR3 protein. The sample lists 850,000 to 1,100,000 distinct CDR3 sequences, roughly two fifths occurring once. Study-level results: The percentage of naive T cells correlated strongly with TCR beta diversity. Changes seen in expanded clonotypes were possibly confounded by donor CMV status left unknown.

Concerning this clonotype: As yet, its antigen is unknown.

The extraction recovered at least 5.5 micrograms of total RNA per sample. The source of this sequence is a man aged 18-30 years in good health. Sequences were obtained from blood. This chain links TRBV4-3 with TRBJ2-1, with 7 bases identical to TRBD1. For the CDR3, the DNA is TGCGCCAGCAGCCAAGAGGTAACAGGGGAATACAATGAGCAGTTCTTC. Translation gives CASSQEVTGEYNEQFF.